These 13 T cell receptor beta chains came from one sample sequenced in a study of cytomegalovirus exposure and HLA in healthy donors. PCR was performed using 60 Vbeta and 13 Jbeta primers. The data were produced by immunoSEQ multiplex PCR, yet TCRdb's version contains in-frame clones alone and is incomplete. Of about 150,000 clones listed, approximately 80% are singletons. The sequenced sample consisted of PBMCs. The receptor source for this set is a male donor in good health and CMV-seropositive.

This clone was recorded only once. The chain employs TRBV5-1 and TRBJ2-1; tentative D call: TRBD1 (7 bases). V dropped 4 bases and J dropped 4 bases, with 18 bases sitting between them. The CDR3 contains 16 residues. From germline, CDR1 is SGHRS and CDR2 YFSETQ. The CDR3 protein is CASSPRTGGDYNEQFF. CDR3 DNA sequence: TGCGCCAGCAGCCCAAGGACAGGAGGGGATTACAATGAGCAGTTCTTC.

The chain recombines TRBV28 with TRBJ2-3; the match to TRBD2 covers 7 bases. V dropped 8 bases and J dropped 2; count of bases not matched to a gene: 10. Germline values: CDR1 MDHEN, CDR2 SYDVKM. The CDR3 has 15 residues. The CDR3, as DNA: TGTGCCAGCGATTTACGGGGGGTCCCCACAGATACGCAGTATTTT. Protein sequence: CASDLRGVPTDTQYF.

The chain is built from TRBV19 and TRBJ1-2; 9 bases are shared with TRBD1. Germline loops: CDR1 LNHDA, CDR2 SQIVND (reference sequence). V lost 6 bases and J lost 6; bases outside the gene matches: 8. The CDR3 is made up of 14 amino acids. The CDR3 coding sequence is TGTGCCAGTAGACCCCCGGGACAGGGTCATGGCTACACCTTC. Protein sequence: CASRPPGQGHGYTF. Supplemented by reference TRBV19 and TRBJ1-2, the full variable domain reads DGGITQSPKYLFRKEGQNVTLSCEQNLNHDAMYWYRQDPGQGLRLIYYSQIVNDFQKGDIAEGYSVSREKKESFPLTVTSAQKNPTAFYLCASRPPGQGHGYTFGSGTRLTVV.

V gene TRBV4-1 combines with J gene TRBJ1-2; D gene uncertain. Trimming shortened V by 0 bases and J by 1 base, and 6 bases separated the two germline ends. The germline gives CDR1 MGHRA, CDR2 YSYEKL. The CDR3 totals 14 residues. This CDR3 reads CASSQDSINYGYTF. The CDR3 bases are TGCGCCAGCAGCCAAGATAGCATTAACTATGGCTACACCTTC.

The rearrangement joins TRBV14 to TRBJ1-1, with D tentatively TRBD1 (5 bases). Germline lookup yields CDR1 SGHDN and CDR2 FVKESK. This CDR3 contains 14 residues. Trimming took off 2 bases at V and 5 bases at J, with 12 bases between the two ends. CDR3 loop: CASSQNRGGTEAFF. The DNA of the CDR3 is TGTGCCAGCAGCCAAAATCGGGGGGGGACTGAAGCTTTCTTT.

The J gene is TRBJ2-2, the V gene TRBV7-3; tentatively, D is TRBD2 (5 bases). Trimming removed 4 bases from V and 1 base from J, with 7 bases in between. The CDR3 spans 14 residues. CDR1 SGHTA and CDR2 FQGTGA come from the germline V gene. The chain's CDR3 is CASSYSENTGELFF. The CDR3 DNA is TGTGCCAGCAGCTATAGCGAGAACACCGGGGAGCTGTTTTTT.

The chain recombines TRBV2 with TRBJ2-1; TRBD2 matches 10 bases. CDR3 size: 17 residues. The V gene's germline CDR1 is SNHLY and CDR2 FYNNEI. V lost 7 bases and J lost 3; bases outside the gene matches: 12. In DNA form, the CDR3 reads TGTGCCAGCACCCCTAGCGGGAGTTACCCCGGCTACAATGAGCAGTTCTTC. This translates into CASTPSGSYPGYNEQFF.

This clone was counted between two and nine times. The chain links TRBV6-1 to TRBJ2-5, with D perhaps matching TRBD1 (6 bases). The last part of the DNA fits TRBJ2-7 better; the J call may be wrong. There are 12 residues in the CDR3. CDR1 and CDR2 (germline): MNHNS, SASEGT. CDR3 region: CASRLGGYEQYF. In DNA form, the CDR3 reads TGTGCCAGCAGGTTAGGGGGCTACGAGCAGTACTTC.

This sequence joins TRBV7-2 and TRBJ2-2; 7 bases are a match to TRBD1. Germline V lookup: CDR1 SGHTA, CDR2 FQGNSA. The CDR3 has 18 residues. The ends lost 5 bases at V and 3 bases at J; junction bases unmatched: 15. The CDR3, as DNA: TGTGCCAGCAGCGCCGGGACAGCGACCTTCCTATACACCGGGGAGCTGTTTTTT. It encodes CASSAGTATFLYTGELFF.

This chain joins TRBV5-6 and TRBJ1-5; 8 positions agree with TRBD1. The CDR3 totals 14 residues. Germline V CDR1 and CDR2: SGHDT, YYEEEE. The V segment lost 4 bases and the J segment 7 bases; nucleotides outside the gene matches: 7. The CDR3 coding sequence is TGTGCCAGCAGCCTGGCAGGGGGCGGCCAGCCCCAGCATTTT. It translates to CASSLAGGGQPQHF.

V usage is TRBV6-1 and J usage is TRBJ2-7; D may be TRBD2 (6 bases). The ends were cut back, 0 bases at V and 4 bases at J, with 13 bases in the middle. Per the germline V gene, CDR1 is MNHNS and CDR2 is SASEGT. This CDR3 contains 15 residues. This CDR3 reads CASSEAEGRIYEQYF. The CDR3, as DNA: TGTGCCAGCAGTGAAGCGGAGGGCAGGATATACGAGCAGTACTTC.

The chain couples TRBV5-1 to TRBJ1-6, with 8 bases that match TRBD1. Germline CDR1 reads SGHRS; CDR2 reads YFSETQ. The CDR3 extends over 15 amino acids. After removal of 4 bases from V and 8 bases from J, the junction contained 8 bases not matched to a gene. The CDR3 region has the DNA TGCGCCAGCAGCGGGAAGGACAGGGAGGATTCACCCCTCCACTTT. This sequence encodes CASSGKDREDSPLHF. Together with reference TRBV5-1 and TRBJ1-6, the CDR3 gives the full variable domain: KAGVTQTPRYLIKTRGQQVTLSCSPISGHRSVSWYQQTPGQGLQFLFEYFSETQRNKGNFPGRFSGRQFSNSRSEMNVSTLELGDSALYLCASSGKDREDSPLHFGNGTRLTVT.

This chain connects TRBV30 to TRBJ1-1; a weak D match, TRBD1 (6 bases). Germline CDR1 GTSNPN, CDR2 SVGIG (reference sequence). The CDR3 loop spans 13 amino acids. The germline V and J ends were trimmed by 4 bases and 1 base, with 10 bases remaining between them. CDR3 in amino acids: CAWMQGPNTEAFF. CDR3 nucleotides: TGTGCCTGGATGCAGGGGCCGAACACTGAAGCTTTCTTT.